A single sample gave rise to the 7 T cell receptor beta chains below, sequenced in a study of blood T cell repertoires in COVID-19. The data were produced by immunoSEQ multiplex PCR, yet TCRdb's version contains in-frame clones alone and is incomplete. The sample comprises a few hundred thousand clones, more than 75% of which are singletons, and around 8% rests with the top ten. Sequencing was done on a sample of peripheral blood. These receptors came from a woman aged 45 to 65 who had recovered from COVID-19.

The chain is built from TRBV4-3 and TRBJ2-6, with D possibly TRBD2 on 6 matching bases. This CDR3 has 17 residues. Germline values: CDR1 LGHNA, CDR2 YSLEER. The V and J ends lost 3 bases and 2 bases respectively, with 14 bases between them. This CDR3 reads CASSHGRGETGANVLTF. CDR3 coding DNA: TGCGCCAGCAGCCACGGGCGCGGGGAAACTGGGGCCAACGTCCTGACTTTC.

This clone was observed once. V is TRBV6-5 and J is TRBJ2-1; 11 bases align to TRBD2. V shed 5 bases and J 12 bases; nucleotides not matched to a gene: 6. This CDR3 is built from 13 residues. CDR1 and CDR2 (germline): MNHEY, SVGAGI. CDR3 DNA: TGTGCCAGCAGTAAGACTAGCGGGGAGGGGCAGTTCTTC. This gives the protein CASSKTSGEGQFF.

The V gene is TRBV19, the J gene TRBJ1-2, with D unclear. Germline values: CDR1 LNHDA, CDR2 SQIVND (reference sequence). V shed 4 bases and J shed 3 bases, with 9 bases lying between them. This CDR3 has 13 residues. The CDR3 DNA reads TGTGCCAGTAGTAAAACTGCGGACTATGGCTACACCTTC. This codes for CASSKTADYGYTF. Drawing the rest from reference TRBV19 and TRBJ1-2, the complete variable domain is DGGITQSPKYLFRKEGQNVTLSCEQNLNHDAMYWYRQDPGQGLRLIYYSQIVNDFQKGDIAEGYSVSREKKESFPLTVTSAQKNPTAFYLCASSKTADYGYTFGSGTRLTVV.

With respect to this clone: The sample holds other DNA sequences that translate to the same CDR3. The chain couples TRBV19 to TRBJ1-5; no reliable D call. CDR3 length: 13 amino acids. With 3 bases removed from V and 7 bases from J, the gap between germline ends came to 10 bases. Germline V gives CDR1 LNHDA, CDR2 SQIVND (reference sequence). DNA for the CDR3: TGTGCCAGTAGTATCCGGGGAGAACAGCCCCAGCATTTT. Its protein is CASSIRGEQPQHF.

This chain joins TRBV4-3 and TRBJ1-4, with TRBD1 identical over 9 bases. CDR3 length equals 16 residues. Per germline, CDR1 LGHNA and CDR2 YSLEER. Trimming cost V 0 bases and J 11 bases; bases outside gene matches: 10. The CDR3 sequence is CASSQDKGDRVGKLFF. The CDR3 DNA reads TGCGCCAGCAGCCAAGATAAGGGGGACAGGGTGGGGAAACTGTTTTTT.

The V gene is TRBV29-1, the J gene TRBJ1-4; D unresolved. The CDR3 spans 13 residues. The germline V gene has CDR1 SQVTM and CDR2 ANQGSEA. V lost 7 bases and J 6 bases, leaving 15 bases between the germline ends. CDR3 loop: CSGQARRDEKLFF. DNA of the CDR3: TGCAGCGGCCAGGCTCGGCGGGATGAAAAACTGTTTTTT. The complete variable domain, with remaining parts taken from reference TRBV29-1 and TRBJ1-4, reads SAVISQKPSRDICQRGTSLTIQCQVDSQVTMMFWYRQQPGQSLTLIATANQGSEATYESGFVIDKFPISRPNLTFSTLTVSNMSPEDSSIYLCSGQARRDEKLFFGSGTQLSVL.

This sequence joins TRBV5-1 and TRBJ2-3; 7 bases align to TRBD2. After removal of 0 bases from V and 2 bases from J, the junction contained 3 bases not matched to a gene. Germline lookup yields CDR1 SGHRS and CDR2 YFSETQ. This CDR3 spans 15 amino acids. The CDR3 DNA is TGCGCCAGCAGCTTGGCCCGACTAGCCACAGATACGCAGTATTTT. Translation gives CASSLARLATDTQYF.